Presented here are 32 T cell receptor beta chains from one specimen sequenced in a study of chemoradiotherapy in HPV16-positive cancers. The table came from immunoSEQ multiplex PCR; TCRdb's copy has only in-frame clones and leaves some out. The sample contains 7,000 or so clones, approximately 91% of which appear only once. This sample was gathered from a patient who underwent chemoradiotherapy. The source of these receptors is a human donor with HPV-associated anogenital cancer.

V is TRBV6-4 and J is TRBJ2-3; D remains unclear. Germline CDR1 and CDR2: MRHNA and SNTAGT. This CDR3 has 14 residues. The V end was cut by 2 bases, the J end by 3 bases, with 9 bases between. CDR3 in amino acids: CASSDGHRTDTQYF. The CDR3 bases are TGTGCCAGCAGTGACGGGCACCGGACAGATACGCAGTATTTT.

The chain couples TRBV7-8 to TRBJ2-2; tentatively, D is TRBD1 or TRBD2 (5 bases each). In germline, CDR1 is SGHVS, CDR2 FQNEAQ. There are 16 residues in the CDR3. V was clipped by 3 bases and J by 5 bases, with 16 bases between them. The CDR3 region is CASSFTRDGWTGELFF. CDR3 nucleotides: TGTGCCAGCAGCTTTACTAGGGACGGGTGGACCGGGGAGCTGTTTTTT.

This chain uses TRBV5-6 with TRBJ2-7, with a tentative D call TRBD2 (5 bases). The germline CDR1 and CDR2 sequences are SGHDT and YYEEEE. The CDR3 loop spans 14 amino acids. Trimming pared 4 bases from V and 6 bases from J, leaving 17 bases between. CDR3 sequence: CASSPGPGTSEQYF. Here the CDR3 DNA reads TGTGCCAGCAGCCCCGGGCCTGGAACTAGCGAGCAGTACTTC.

The chain has TRBV14 and TRBJ2-2, with D unresolved. The CDR3 sequence is 13 residues long. Trimming left V 2 bases short and J 5 bases short, with 6 bases between. Germline CDR1 is SGHDN and CDR2 is FVKESK. The CDR3 region has the DNA TGTGCCAGCAGCCAAATAGATACCGGGGAGCTGTTTTTT. Translated: CASSQIDTGELFF.

The genes are TRBV6-1 and TRBJ2-3; D unclear. CDR3 size: 17 residues. Germline V CDR1 and CDR2: MNHNS, SASEGT. Trimming took off 3 bases at V and 5 bases at J, with 21 bases between the two ends. CDR3 sequence (DNA): TGTGCCAGCAGTGAGGGAATCAGTCGAACCCTGGGAGATACGCAGTATTTT. Its protein is CASSEGISRTLGDTQYF.

V is TRBV15 and J is TRBJ1-5; D is perhaps TRBD1 (6 bases). The CDR3 contains 15 residues. Germline CDR1 and CDR2: LNHNV and YYDKDF (reference sequence). Trimming left V 1 base short and J 4 bases short, with 11 bases between. The CDR3 sequence is CATSRVGGSNQPQHF. DNA of the CDR3: TGTGCCACCAGCAGAGTTGGGGGCTCAAATCAGCCCCAGCATTTT.

The V gene is TRBV2, the J gene TRBJ2-7; 8 nucleotides match TRBD1. CDR1 is SNHLY, CDR2 FYNNEI, per germline. This CDR3 is built from 15 residues. The V and J ends lost 6 bases and 6 bases, in that order; junction bases with no gene match: 13. The CDR3 is CASRATGALRGEQYF. The CDR3 DNA reads TGTGCCAGCAGAGCGACAGGGGCGCTTCGGGGCGAGCAGTACTTC.

This chain joins TRBV29-1 and TRBJ2-6, with a weak D call TRBD1 (6 bases). The CDR3 loop spans 15 amino acids. The V gene lost 6 bases and the J gene lost 2 bases, with 14 bases spanning the gap. Germline V gene sequence: CDR1 SQVTM, CDR2 ANQGSEA. In DNA form, the CDR3 reads TGCAGCGTGAGTCACAGGGTGACTGGGGCCAACGTCCTGACTTTC. Protein: CSVSHRVTGANVLTF.

Here the CDR3 reads CASSEQGVEDRRLYNEQFF. CDR3 DNA sequence: TGTGCCAGCAGTGAACAGGGGGTGGAAGACCGCCGCCTTTACAATGAGCAGTTCTTC. The J gene is TRBJ2-1, the V gene TRBV6-1, with 7 bases identical to TRBD1. The V gene end was trimmed by 2 bases and the J gene end by 4 bases; junction bases not matched to a gene: 17. CDR1 and CDR2 from the germline V gene are MNHNS and SASEGT. The CDR3 is 19 residues long.

The genes are TRBV27 and TRBJ2-1; 11 nucleotides match TRBD2. Looked up from germline, CDR1 is MNHEY and CDR2 is SMNVEV (reference sequence). CDR3 length: 16 residues. The ends lost 7 bases at V and 8 bases at J; junction bases unmatched: 13. In DNA, the CDR3 is TGTGCCAGCACCGGGATATGGCTAGCGGGGGGCTATGAGCAGTTCTTC. It specifies CASTGIWLAGGYEQFF.

This chain uses TRBV5-6 with TRBJ1-2, with D tentatively TRBD1 (6 bases). Per germline, CDR1 SGHDT and CDR2 YYEEEE. The CDR3 is made up of 13 amino acids. V lost 2 bases, J lost 3 bases, and 8 bases lay in between. The CDR3 region is CASSLAGDYGYTF. CDR3 coding DNA: TGTGCCAGCAGCTTAGCAGGGGACTATGGCTACACCTTC.

V and J are TRBV6-5 and TRBJ2-2; the D is unclear. The CDR3 is 15 amino acids. Germline V gene sequence: CDR1 MNHEY, CDR2 SVGAGI. Deletions cut 2 bases from V and 2 bases from J, with 9 bases between. CDR3 DNA: TGTGCCAGCAGTTACCAGAACCGAAACACCGGGGAGCTGTTTTTT. It codes for CASSYQNRNTGELFF.

This chain uses TRBV6-6 with TRBJ2-2; 10 nucleotides align to TRBD2. Germline V CDR1 and CDR2: MNHNY, SVGAGI (reference sequence). The V segment lost 5 bases and the J segment 4 bases; nucleotides outside the gene matches: 4. This CDR3 spans 15 amino acids. The CDR3 sequence is CASSQTSGTTGELFF. For the CDR3, the DNA is TGTGCCAGCAGTCAAACTAGCGGGACCACCGGGGAGCTGTTTTTT.

This clone was seen only once. V gene TRBV6-5 combines with J gene TRBJ1-1, with D uncertain. V was clipped by 5 bases and J by 7 bases, with 17 bases between them. This CDR3 contains 14 residues. Germline CDR1 MNHEY, CDR2 SVGAGI. The CDR3 loop reads CASSQGRPRGEAFF. The CDR3 region has the DNA TGTGCCAGCAGTCAAGGGAGGCCACGGGGTGAAGCTTTCTTT.

The chain employs TRBV19 and TRBJ1-5; D unclear. Trimming stripped 6 bases from V and 4 bases from J, with 10 bases between. Germline V gives CDR1 LNHDA, CDR2 SQIVND (reference sequence). The CDR3 is made up of 13 amino acids. The CDR3 loop is CASSPDKNQPQHF. In nucleotides, the CDR3 is TGTGCCAGTAGCCCCGACAAGAATCAGCCCCAGCATTTT.

The chain recombines TRBV19 with TRBJ2-7; D might be TRBD1 or TRBD2, each matching 5 bases. With 8 bases removed from V and 1 base from J, the gap between germline ends came to 15 bases. This CDR3 spans 14 amino acids. Germline CDR1 is LNHDA and CDR2 is SQIVND (reference sequence). CDR3 in DNA: TGTGCCAGTTCATGGGGGAGCACTTCCTACGAGCAGTACTTC. Translating gives CASSWGSTSYEQYF.

V gene TRBV6-6 combines with J gene TRBJ2-5; 14 nucleotides line up with TRBD2. Trimming removed 6 bases from V and 4 bases from J; junction bases left unmatched: 4. Germline V CDR1 and CDR2: MNHNY, SVGAGI (reference sequence). The CDR3 has 15 residues. The CDR3 reads CASSRTSGRSETQYF. The DNA for the CDR3 is TGTGCCAGCAGCAGGACTAGCGGGAGGTCAGAGACCCAGTACTTC.

This clone was picked up a small number of times. The V and J genes are TRBV5-1 and TRBJ1-3; no firm D call. CDR1 SGHRS and CDR2 YFSETQ come from the germline V gene. The V end lost 1 base, the J end lost 0 bases, and 8 bases lay between the germline ends. There are 15 residues in the CDR3. The CDR3 bases are TGCGCCAGCAGCTTGTCCAGTTTCTCTGGAAACACCATATATTTT. Amino acids: CASSLSSFSGNTIYF.

CDR3 protein: CASSPRRLAGGATDTQYF. In DNA form, the CDR3 reads TGTGCCAGCTCACCACGTCGGCTAGCGGGAGGGGCGACAGATACGCAGTATTTT. The chain couples TRBV18 to TRBJ2-3; 12 nucleotides agree with TRBD2. This CDR3 spans 18 amino acids. J lost 3 bases, V lost 1 base, and 8 bases had no gene match. Germline V gene lookup returns CDR1 KGHSH and CDR2 LQKENI.

The genes are TRBV11-2 and TRBJ1-2; perhaps TRBD1 as D (5 bases). Germline lookup yields CDR1 SGHAT and CDR2 FQNNGV. The CDR3 extends over 12 amino acids. The V and J ends lost 6 bases and 5 bases respectively, with 10 bases between them. The CDR3 nucleotides read TGTGCCAGCAGTTCCCCAGGGTATGGCTACACCTTC. This codes for CASSSPGYGYTF.

This clone has a single count. The V call is TRBV7-8, the J call TRBJ2-3, with 10 nucleotides matching TRBD1. This CDR3 contains 18 residues. Per the germline V gene, CDR1 is SGHVS and CDR2 is FQNEAQ. Germline trimming cut 5 bases from V and 3 bases from J; bases unmatched to any gene: 14. This chain's CDR3 is CASSVRTGGFRKTDTQYF. The CDR3 DNA reads TGTGCCAGCAGCGTGCGGACAGGGGGGTTCAGGAAAACAGATACGCAGTATTTT.

The CDR3 is CASSLPGFYEQYF. CDR3 sequence (DNA): TGTGCCAGCAGCTTGCCAGGGTTCTACGAGCAGTACTTC. This sequence joins TRBV5-4 and TRBJ2-7; the D gene is possibly TRBD1 (5 bases). CDR3 size: 13 residues. Germline CDR1 is SGHNT and CDR2 is YYREEE (reference sequence). V lost 1 base and J 3 bases, leaving 8 bases between the germline ends.

This clone was seen a handful of times. J is TRBJ2-7 and V is TRBV12-5; D perhaps matches TRBD1 (6 bases). CDR1 and CDR2 (germline): LGHNT, FRNRAP. The V and J ends lost 7 bases and 1 base respectively, with 14 bases between them. This CDR3 comprises 14 residues. Here the CDR3 reads CASAPYRVSYEQYF. The CDR3 DNA is TGTGCTAGTGCTCCTTACAGGGTTTCCTACGAGCAGTACTTC.

CDR3 sequence reads: CASSDGGYGYTF. DNA of the CDR3: TGTGCCAGCAGTGACGGGGGGTATGGCTACACCTTC. The gene calls are TRBV2 and TRBJ1-2, with a possible D match to TRBD1 (5 bases). This CDR3 has 12 amino acids. CDR1 and CDR2 from the germline V gene are SNHLY and FYNNEI. V lost 3 bases and J lost 5, with 7 bases in between.

This clone was seen a handful of times. The rearrangement uses TRBV25-1 and TRBJ2-3; 8 nucleotides match TRBD1. Losses at the gene ends were 6 bases for V and 4 bases for J; bases not matched to a gene: 9. CDR1 is MGHDK and CDR2 is SYGVNS in the germline V gene. The CDR3 length is 15 residues. The CDR3 DNA follows: TGTGCCAGCAGGGGACCAGGACAGGGAGCAGATACGCAGTATTTT. Translated: CASRGPGQGADTQYF.

This sequence joins TRBV7-2 and TRBJ2-7; TRBD2 is a possible D gene (5 bases). In germline, CDR1 is SGHTA, CDR2 FQGNSA. Trimming pared 3 bases from V and 6 bases from J, leaving 12 bases between. The CDR3 is 13 amino acids. The CDR3 here is CASSFTSGSEQYF. The CDR3 DNA sequence: TGTGCCAGCAGCTTTACTAGTGGGAGCGAGCAGTACTTC.

The chain couples TRBV9 to TRBJ1-3; 7 bases line up with TRBD1. The CDR3 has 17 residues. Germline V lookup: CDR1 SGDLS, CDR2 YYNGEE. The V gene end was trimmed by 4 bases and the J gene end by 4 bases; junction bases not matched to a gene: 14. DNA of the CDR3: TGTGCCAGCAGCTCACCCCGGGACAGTTTCTCCGGAAACACCATATATTTT. Translating gives CASSSPRDSFSGNTIYF.

The rearrangement links TRBV5-4 to TRBJ1-2; no definite D call. Germline assignment: CDR1 SGHNT and CDR2 YYREEE (reference sequence). There are 14 residues in the CDR3. The V and J ends lost 0 bases and 5 bases respectively, with 11 bases between them. The CDR3 loop is CASSLAVEGYGYTF. For the CDR3, the DNA is TGTGCCAGCAGCTTGGCCGTGGAAGGGTATGGCTACACCTTC.

The chain recombines TRBV10-2 with TRBJ2-1, with 14 bases fitting TRBD2. Germline V gives CDR1 WSHSY, CDR2 SAAADI. The CDR3 spans 15 residues. The trim removed 7 bases at V and 12 bases at J, leaving 11 bases unmatched. The CDR3 here is CASTPGLAGELGQFF. The CDR3 region has the DNA TGCGCCAGCACTCCGGGACTAGCGGGAGAACTGGGGCAGTTCTTC.

The rearrangement joins TRBV7-2 to TRBJ2-3; D unresolved. The CDR3 consists of 13 residues. V shed 5 bases and J shed 5 bases, with 11 bases lying between them. Per germline, CDR1 SGHTA and CDR2 FQGNSA. The CDR3 reads CASSPARVDTQYF. The DNA for the CDR3 is TGTGCCAGCAGCCCAGCCCGTGTAGATACGCAGTATTTT.

The gene calls are TRBV6-5 and TRBJ1-4; TRBD1 might be the D (5 bases). The CDR3 runs 13 residues. V lost 7 bases to trimming and J lost 14 bases, with 20 bases between them. Germline assignment: CDR1 MNHEY and CDR2 SVGAGI. In DNA, the CDR3 is TGTGCCAGCACTTCGTACCGGGGACGTTCCCTGTTTTTT. This gives the protein CASTSYRGRSLFF.

In DNA, the CDR3 is TGTGCCAGCAGCTGGGCCACCTACGAGCAGTACTTC. Translated: CASSWATYEQYF. This chain connects TRBV11-2 to TRBJ2-7; D uncertain. Germline CDR1 and CDR2: SGHAT and FQNNGV. V lost 4 bases to trimming and J lost 2 bases, with 6 bases between them. The length of the CDR3 is 12 residues.